This entry lists 27 T cell receptor beta chains sequenced from one sample in a study of blood T cell repertoires in COVID-19. Data came from immunoSEQ multiplex PCR; TCRdb stores just in-frame clones and leaves some out. The sample carries 150,000 to 200,000 clones, 75% to 85% recorded once. The sample consisted of peripheral blood. These receptors were obtained from a woman over 75 with COVID-19, enrolled during active disease.

This chain joins TRBV5-1 and TRBJ1-1; 7 bases are shared with TRBD1. From germline, CDR1 is SGHRS and CDR2 YFSETQ. The length of the CDR3 is 16 residues. V gave up 2 bases and J gave up 1 base; unmatched junction bases: 8. This CDR3 reads CASSLLPGQRNTEAFF. The DNA for the CDR3 is TGCGCCAGCAGCTTACTCCCGGGACAGAGGAACACTGAAGCTTTCTTT. The entire variable domain, with the rest obtained from reference TRBV5-1 and TRBJ1-1, is as follows: KAGVTQTPRYLIKTRGQQVTLSCSPISGHRSVSWYQQTPGQGLQFLFEYFSETQRNKGNFPGRFSGRQFSNSRSEMNVSTLELGDSALYLCASSLLPGQRNTEAFFGQGTRLTVV.

The sample holds one count of this clone. The chain links TRBV30 to TRBJ2-2, with 11 nucleotides matching TRBD2. V was pared by 0 bases and J by 6 bases, with 6 bases of the junction left unmatched. Germline CDR1 and CDR2: GTSNPN and SVGIG (reference sequence). CDR3 length: 16 residues. The CDR3 protein is CAWSVDSGRAPGELFF. In DNA, the CDR3 is TGTGCCTGGAGTGTCGATAGCGGGAGGGCCCCCGGGGAGCTGTTTTTT.

J is TRBJ1-1 and V is TRBV18, with a weak D call TRBD1 (5 bases). Germline V gene sequence: CDR1 KGHSH, CDR2 LQKENI. V lost 4 bases and J 1 base, leaving 10 bases between the germline ends. This CDR3 is 14 amino acids long. The CDR3, as DNA: TGTGCCAGCTCACAGTGGGGGGGGAACACTGAAGCTTTCTTT. Protein sequence: CASSQWGGNTEAFF.

This clone was picked up a small number of times. This chain links TRBV9 with TRBJ1-4, with D possibly matching TRBD1 (5 bases). Trimming left V 3 bases short and J 3 bases short, with 9 bases between. The CDR3 has 14 residues. The germline V gene encodes CDR1 SGDLS and CDR2 YYNGEE. The CDR3 nucleotides are TGTGCCAGCAGCGCCGGGGACTCTAATGAAAAACTGTTTTTT. Its translation is CASSAGDSNEKLFF. The full variable domain, its missing parts supplied by reference TRBV9 and TRBJ1-4, is DSGVTQTPKHLITATGQRVTLRCSPRSGDLSVYWYQQSLDQGLQFLIQYYNGEERAKGNILERFSAQQFPDLHSELNLSSLELGDSALYFCASSAGDSNEKLFFGSGTQLSVL.

The chain joins TRBV19 to TRBJ2-7, with D perhaps matching TRBD1 (7 bases). V was shortened by 9 bases and J by 6 bases, with 21 bases between the two germline ends. The CDR3 is 14 amino acids. Germline values: CDR1 LNHDA, CDR2 SQIVND (reference sequence). CDR3 loop: CASWQGDLASEQYF. The CDR3 DNA reads TGTGCCAGCTGGCAGGGGGACCTAGCGAGCGAGCAGTACTTC.

This clone was recorded a few times. The chain is built from TRBV11-3 and TRBJ2-1; 9 bases align to TRBD1. The V gene end was trimmed by 5 bases and the J gene end by 10 bases; junction bases not matched to a gene: 18. The CDR3 spans 17 residues. CDR1 is SGHNT and CDR2 is YENEEA in the germline V gene. The CDR3 here is CASSLRGDRGSLGEQFF. CDR3 in DNA: TGTGCCAGCAGCCTACGCGGAGACAGGGGGTCATTGGGGGAGCAGTTCTTC. The full variable domain, rest sourced from reference TRBV11-3 and TRBJ2-1, is EAGVVQSPRYKIIEKKQPVAFWCNPISGHNTLYWYLQNLGQGPELLIRYENEEAVDDSQLPKDRFSAERLKGVDSTLKIQPAELGDSAVYLCASSLRGDRGSLGEQFFGPGTRLTVL.

This clone was observed a single time. The chain combines TRBV4-1 with TRBJ1-5, with D perhaps matching TRBD1 (6 bases). The CDR3 totals 16 residues. Trimming shortened V by 2 bases and J by 3 bases, and 14 bases separated the two germline ends. Germline lookup yields CDR1 MGHRA and CDR2 YSYEKL. CDR3 amino acids: CASSQYPGVNNQPQHF. CDR3 in DNA: TGCGCCAGCAGCCAATACCCAGGGGTTAACAATCAGCCCCAGCATTTT.

This clone was picked up one time. This chain's CDR3 is CASSLLAATDTQYF. In DNA, the CDR3 is TGTGCCAGCAGCTTACTGGCGGCCACAGATACGCAGTATTTT. V and J are TRBV7-9 and TRBJ2-3, with unresolved D. The V gene's germline CDR1 is SEHNR and CDR2 FQNEAQ (reference sequence). V lost 2 bases and J 2 bases, leaving 8 bases between the germline ends. The CDR3 runs 14 residues.

V and J are TRBV20-1 and TRBJ1-2; D is unclear. Trimming shortened V by 1 base and J by 4 bases, and 4 bases separated the two germline ends. This CDR3 contains 11 residues. Per the germline V gene, CDR1 is DFQATT and CDR2 is SNEGSKA (reference sequence). In DNA form, the CDR3 reads TGCAGTGCTAGAGGGGCCTATGGCTACACCTTC. Amino acid sequence: CSARGAYGYTF.

The chain recombines TRBV6-2 or TRBV6-3 with TRBJ1-2; a weak D match, TRBD1 (6 bases). Germline V gives CDR1 MNHEY, CDR2 SVGEGT. V dropped 5 bases and J dropped 3 bases, with 7 bases sitting between them. CDR3 size: 12 residues. DNA of the CDR3: TGTGCCAGCAGTCCAGGGGACTATGGCTACACCTTC. It specifies CASSPGDYGYTF.

The chain combines TRBV28 with TRBJ1-6; maybe TRBD1 (5 bases). With 3 bases removed from V and 0 bases from J, the gap between germline ends came to 15 bases. There are 18 residues in the CDR3. CDR1 is MDHEN and CDR2 is SYDVKM in the germline V gene. CDR3 nucleotide sequence: TGTGCCAGCAGTTTCTCACGGGGGGAAACCTCCTATAATTCACCCCTCCACTTT. Translated, it gives CASSFSRGETSYNSPLHF.

The genes are TRBV13 and TRBJ2-1; possible D gene TRBD1, 6 bases. The CDR3 consists of 16 residues. Germline CDR1 and CDR2: PRHDT and FYEKMQ (reference sequence). The V end lost 3 bases, the J end lost 12 bases, and 24 bases lay between the germline ends. The CDR3 DNA sequence: TGTGCCAGCAGCTTGGAAACAGGGTTCGCCTCGAATCGGCAGTTCTTC. This gives the protein CASSLETGFASNRQFF.

As to this clone: Other DNA sequences in this sample translate to the same CDR3. The rearrangement uses TRBV21-1 and TRBJ1-1. TRBV21-1 is a pseudogene locus. CDR3 length: 16 residues. CDR3 amino acids: CASSKRPPRGNTEAFF. The CDR3 nucleotides are TGTGCCAGCAGCAAAAGGCCTCCCCGGGGGAACACTGAAGCCTTCTTT.

This clone was seen at least ten times. The same CDR3 can be traced to other DNA sequences in this sample. V and J are TRBV6-5 and TRBJ2-7; tentatively, D is TRBD2 (6 bases). This CDR3 contains 14 residues. The V gene lost 6 bases and the J gene lost 4 bases, with 16 bases spanning the gap. Germline V gene lookup returns CDR1 MNHEY and CDR2 SVGAGI. The CDR3 protein is CASSTGTGGYEQYF. The CDR3 coding sequence is TGTGCCAGCAGCACCGGGACTGGGGGTTACGAGCAGTACTTC.

This chain uses TRBV6-5 with TRBJ1-2; perhaps TRBD1 as D (5 bases). CDR3 length: 13 amino acids. CDR1 and CDR2 (germline): MNHEY, SVGAGI. Trimming took off 4 bases at V and 5 bases at J, with 11 bases between the two ends. The CDR3 bases are TGTGCCAGCAGTTTTCGGGGGAAGTATGGCTACACCTTC. Translated, it gives CASSFRGKYGYTF.

This chain uses TRBV5-1 with TRBJ1-2, with unresolved D. Trimming cost V 4 bases and J 6 bases, with 16 bases left between them. The CDR3 length is 14 residues. Looked up from germline, CDR1 is SGHRS and CDR2 is YFSETQ. For the CDR3, the DNA is TGCGCCAGCAGCCCGGGATCAACGGGCCATGGCTACACCTTC. Encoded protein: CASSPGSTGHGYTF. Complete variable domain (other parts from reference TRBV5-1 and TRBJ1-2): KAGVTQTPRYLIKTRGQQVTLSCSPISGHRSVSWYQQTPGQGLQFLFEYFSETQRNKGNFPGRFSGRQFSNSRSEMNVSTLELGDSALYLCASSPGSTGHGYTFGSGTRLTVV.

For the CDR3, the DNA is TGTGCCAGCAGCCTGACTCTGATGGGTAACAATGAGCAGTTCTTC. This sequence encodes CASSLTLMGNNEQFF. This chain joins TRBV5-6 and TRBJ2-1; the D is unclear. The CDR3 sequence is 15 residues long. Between the trimmed V and J ends, which lost 4 bases and 5 bases, there was a span of 16 bases. Germline CDR1 and CDR2: SGHDT and YYEEEE.

This clone was seen a handful of times. J is TRBJ1-5 and V is TRBV28; D gene ambiguous. With 5 bases removed from V and 7 bases from J, the gap between germline ends came to 9 bases. The germline V gene has CDR1 MDHEN and CDR2 SYDVKM. The CDR3 is 12 residues long. For the CDR3, the DNA is TGTGCCAGCAGTCGCTTGGAGCAGCCCCAGCATTTT. Amino acid sequence: CASSRLEQPQHF.

The V call is TRBV5-1, the J call TRBJ2-1, with TRBD2 as a possible D gene (6 bases). Trimming removed 0 bases from V and 8 bases from J, with 12 bases in between. The CDR3 sequence is 14 residues long. CDR1 is SGHRS, CDR2 YFSETQ, per germline. The CDR3 sequence: CASSLGLARDEQFF. CDR3 nucleotides: TGCGCCAGCAGCTTGGGTCTAGCGCGGGATGAGCAGTTCTTC.

CDR3 sequence reads: CASGLRNRGHWNTEAFF. The CDR3 DNA is TGTGCTAGTGGTTTGCGGAACCGGGGACATTGGAACACTGAAGCTTTCTTT. The chain is built from TRBV12-5 and TRBJ1-1, with D possibly matching TRBD1 (6 bases). The CDR3 is 17 amino acids. V lost 2 bases, J lost 1 base, and 17 bases lay in between. Germline lookup yields CDR1 LGHNT and CDR2 FRNRAP.

The V gene is TRBV11-3, the J gene TRBJ2-3; the D is unclear. There are 14 residues in the CDR3. Trimming cost V 6 bases and J 1 base, with 11 bases left between them. Germline CDR1 and CDR2: SGHNT and YENEEA. As DNA, the CDR3 is TGTGCCAGCAGGCAACTTCGGGGCACAGATACGCAGTATTTT. It specifies CASRQLRGTDTQYF.

The genes are TRBV10-2 and TRBJ1-1; D remains ambiguous. Germline V CDR1 and CDR2: WSHSY, SAAADI. The ends were cut back, 2 bases at V and 3 bases at J, with 7 bases in the middle. CDR3 length equals 13 residues. The CDR3 loop is CASSEGRDTEAFF. CDR3 in DNA: TGCGCCAGCAGTGAGGGTAGAGACACTGAAGCTTTCTTT.

The rearrangement joins TRBV19 to TRBJ1-1; the match to TRBD1 covers 10 bases. Germline CDR1 and CDR2: LNHDA and SQIVND (reference sequence). This CDR3 is 14 amino acids long. V was clipped by 7 bases and J by 3 bases; unmatched bases: 5. The CDR3: CASIPGQGYTEAFF. CDR3 bases: TGTGCCAGTATTCCGGGACAGGGGTACACTGAAGCTTTCTTT.

The chain carries TRBV5-1 and TRBJ2-7, with D possibly being TRBD2 (6 bases). Germline assignment: CDR1 SGHRS and CDR2 YFSETQ. The CDR3 is made up of 12 amino acids. Between the trimmed V and J ends, which lost 4 bases and 2 bases, there was a span of 7 bases. The CDR3 sequence is CASSGGTYEQYF. In DNA, the CDR3 is TGCGCCAGCAGCGGGGGGACCTACGAGCAGTACTTC.

This chain connects TRBV18 to TRBJ2-3, with a tentative D call TRBD2 (6 bases). Germline values: CDR1 KGHSH, CDR2 LQKENI. This CDR3 has 15 amino acids. V lost 1 base and J 2 bases, leaving 10 bases between the germline ends. Written as DNA, the CDR3 is TGTGCCAGCTCACCACAGGGGACTCTCACAGATACGCAGTATTTT. Translated: CASSPQGTLTDTQYF.

The chain joins TRBV6-5 to TRBJ2-1; no definite D call. The CDR3 covers 11 residues. Germline V gene sequence: CDR1 MNHEY, CDR2 SVGAGI. The V gene lost 2 bases and the J gene lost 7 bases, with 3 bases spanning the gap. CDR3: CASSYRNEQFF. DNA for the CDR3: TGTGCCAGCAGTTACCGGAATGAGCAGTTCTTC.

The DNA for the CDR3 is TGTGCCAGCAGCGAAGCGGCCGGGACAGGGTTCAATGAGCAGTTCTTC. Protein: CASSEAAGTGFNEQFF. This chain uses TRBV7-8 with TRBJ2-1; TRBD1 aligns across 9 bases. CDR1 is SGHVS, CDR2 FQNEAQ, per germline. After removal of 5 bases from V and 6 bases from J, the junction contained 11 bases not matched to a gene. The CDR3 runs to 16 residues. The full variable domain, rest sourced from reference TRBV7-8 and TRBJ2-1, is GAGVSQSPRYKVAKRGQDVALRCDPISGHVSLFWYQQALGQGPEFLTYFQNEAQLDKSGLPSDRFFAERPEGSVSTLKIQRTQQEDSAVYLCASSEAAGTGFNEQFFGPGTRLTVL.